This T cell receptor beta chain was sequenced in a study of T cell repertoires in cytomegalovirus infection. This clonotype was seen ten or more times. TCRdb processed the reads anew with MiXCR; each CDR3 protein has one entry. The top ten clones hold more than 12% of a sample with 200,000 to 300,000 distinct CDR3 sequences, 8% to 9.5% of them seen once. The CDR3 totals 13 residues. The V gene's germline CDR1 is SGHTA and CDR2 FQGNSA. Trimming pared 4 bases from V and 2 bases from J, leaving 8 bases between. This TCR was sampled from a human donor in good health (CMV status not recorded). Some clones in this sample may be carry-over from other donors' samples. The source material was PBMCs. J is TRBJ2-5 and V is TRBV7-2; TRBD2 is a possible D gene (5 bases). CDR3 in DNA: TGTGCCAGCAGCTCGGGGAGTCAAGAGACCCAGTACTTC. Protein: CASSSGSQETQYF. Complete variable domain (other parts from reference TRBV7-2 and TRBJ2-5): GAGVSQSPSNKVTEKGKDVELRCDPISGHTALYWYRQSLGQGLEFLIYFQGNSAPDKSGLPSDRFSAERTGGSVSTLTIQRTQQEDSAVYLCASSSGSQETQYFGPGTRLLVL.